These 5 T cell receptor beta chains share one sample of origin, sequenced in a study of CD8+ T cells in alopecia areata. cDNA serving as the sequencing template came from extracted, reverse transcribed RNA. Data came from immunoSEQ multiplex PCR; TCRdb stores just in-frame clones and leaves some out. The data show around 60,000 clones, about 44% seen once. Sequencing used NKG2D-low CD8+ T cells sorted from blood. The source is a human donor with alopecia areata.

This sequence joins TRBV7-8 and TRBJ2-7, with D hard to call. The CDR3 length is 14 residues. Trimming took off 7 bases at V and 0 bases at J, with 13 bases between the two ends. The germline gives CDR1 SGHVS, CDR2 FQNEAQ. The CDR3 DNA is TGTGCCAGCACTGGTACCCCGAGCTCCTACGAGCAGTACTTC. Protein: CASTGTPSSYEQYF. Variable domain in full (rest from reference TRBV7-8 and TRBJ2-7): GAGVSQSPRYKVAKRGQDVALRCDPISGHVSLFWYQQALGQGPEFLTYFQNEAQLDKSGLPSDRFFAERPEGSVSTLKIQRTQQEDSAVYLCASTGTPSSYEQYFGPGTRLTVT.

This clone occurred a few times. This chain links TRBV29-1 with TRBJ1-1; D possibly corresponds to TRBD1 (6 bases). Germline V gene data show CDR1 as SQVTM and CDR2 as ANQGSEA. The CDR3 spans 11 residues. V lost 5 bases and J lost 5, with 9 bases in between. The CDR3 DNA follows: TGCAGCGTTCCCCAGGGGACTGAAGCTTTCTTT. Amino acids: CSVPQGTEAFF.

J is TRBJ2-7 and V is TRBV27; the match to TRBD2 covers 10 bases. The CDR3 contains 14 residues. Germline V lookup: CDR1 MNHEY, CDR2 SMNVEV (reference sequence). J was trimmed by 2 bases and V by 4 bases; bases with no gene match: 2. CDR3 protein: CASSWTSGPYEQYF. The CDR3 nucleotides are TGTGCCAGCAGTTGGACTAGCGGACCCTACGAGCAGTACTTC.

The rearrangement joins TRBV7-2 to TRBJ2-5; 11 nucleotides align to TRBD2. This CDR3 region has 14 residues. Germline CDR1 SGHTA, CDR2 FQGNSA. J gave up 4 bases and V 4 bases, and 2 bases lay outside the gene matches. The CDR3 is CASSSLAGVETQYF. The CDR3 DNA is TGTGCCAGCAGCTCACTAGCGGGGGTAGAGACCCAGTACTTC.

J is TRBJ1-5 and V is TRBV6-1, with TRBD1 identical over 11 bases. Germline CDR1 MNHNS, CDR2 SASEGT. J gave up 3 bases and V 6 bases, and 10 bases lay outside the gene matches. The CDR3 has 17 amino acids. Here the CDR3 DNA reads TGTGCCAGCAGCGAACTCTTGGGACAGGGGGACAATCAGCCCCAGCATTTT. Translated: CASSELLGQGDNQPQHF.